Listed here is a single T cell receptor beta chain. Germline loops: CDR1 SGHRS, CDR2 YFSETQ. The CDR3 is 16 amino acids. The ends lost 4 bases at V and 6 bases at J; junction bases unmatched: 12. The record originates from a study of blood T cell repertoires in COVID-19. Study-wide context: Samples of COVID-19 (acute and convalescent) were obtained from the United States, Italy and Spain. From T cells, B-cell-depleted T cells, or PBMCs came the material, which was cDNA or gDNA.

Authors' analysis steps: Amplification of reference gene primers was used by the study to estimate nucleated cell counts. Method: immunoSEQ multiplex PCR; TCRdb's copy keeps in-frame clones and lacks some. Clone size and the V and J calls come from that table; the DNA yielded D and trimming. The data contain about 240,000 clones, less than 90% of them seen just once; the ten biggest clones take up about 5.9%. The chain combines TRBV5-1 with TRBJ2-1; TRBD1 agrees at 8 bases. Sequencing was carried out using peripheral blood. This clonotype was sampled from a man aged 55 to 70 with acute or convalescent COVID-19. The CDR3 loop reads CASSVETGAVINEQFF. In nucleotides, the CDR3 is TGCGCCAGCAGCGTAGAGACAGGGGCAGTTATCAATGAGCAGTTCTTC.